One and the same sample provided the 19 T cell receptor beta chains below, sequenced in a study of blood T cell repertoires in COVID-19. Libraries were prepared by immunoSEQ multiplex PCR; TCRdb keeps only in-frame clonotypes and omits some of them. The sample yields approximately 300,000 clones, about 93% seen once. The specimen sequenced was peripheral blood. These TCRs come from a woman aged 25-40 years with COVID-19, enrolled during active disease.

This chain links TRBV7-9 with TRBJ2-1; 7 positions agree with TRBD1. Germline V gives CDR1 SEHNR, CDR2 FQNEAQ (reference sequence). V dropped 4 bases and J dropped 4; count of bases not matched to a gene: 10. There are 16 residues in the CDR3. The DNA for the CDR3 is TGTGCCAGCAGCTCCCCCGGGACAGCAATTTACAATGAGCAGTTCTTC. This translates into CASSSPGTAIYNEQFF.

The chain couples TRBV7-3 to TRBJ2-5; D possibly corresponds to TRBD2 (5 bases). V was pared by 2 bases and J by 5 bases, with 12 bases between. The CDR3 has 14 residues. Per germline, CDR1 SGHTA and CDR2 FQGTGA. CDR3 region: CASSLRGSGETQYF. The CDR3 nucleotides read TGTGCCAGCAGCTTACGGGGATCGGGGGAGACCCAGTACTTC. The full variable domain, its missing parts supplied by reference TRBV7-3 and TRBJ2-5, is GAGVSQTPSNKVTEKGKYVELRCDPISGHTALYWYRQSLGQGPEFLIYFQGTGAADDSGLPNDRFFAVRPEGSVSTLKIQRTERGDSAVYLCASSLRGSGETQYFGPGTRLLVL.

This chain connects TRBV28 to TRBJ1-2; 9 nucleotides line up with TRBD1. J gave up 5 bases and V 8 bases, and 12 bases lay outside the gene matches. The CDR3 contains 15 residues. Germline V gene data show CDR1 as MDHEN and CDR2 as SYDVKM. CDR3 loop: CASHKPPGQGYGYTF. The CDR3 coding sequence is TGTGCCAGCCACAAACCACCGGGACAGGGTTATGGCTACACCTTC.

The sample holds a few counts of this clone. V is TRBV11-3 and J is TRBJ2-2; TRBD2 matches 11 bases. The CDR3 contains 19 residues. Germline CDR1 reads SGHNT; CDR2 reads YENEEA. V shed 2 bases and J 0 bases; nucleotides not matched to a gene: 8. CDR3 bases: TGTGCCAGCAGCTTAAGGCTAGCGGGAGGACCCTCGAACACCGGGGAGCTGTTTTTT. Amino acids: CASSLRLAGGPSNTGELFF.

This clone was found once. V and J are TRBV5-1 and TRBJ2-5, with TRBD2 matching 10 bases. Germline CDR1 and CDR2: SGHRS and YFSETQ. CDR3 length: 15 residues. With V trimmed by 0 bases and J by 4 bases, 3 bases remained unmatched. The CDR3 reads CASSLGASGRETQYF. CDR3 in DNA: TGCGCCAGCAGCTTGGGAGCTAGCGGGAGAGAGACCCAGTACTTC.

The V gene is TRBV10-2, the J gene TRBJ2-1; TRBD2 matches 7 bases. J was trimmed by 6 bases and V by 7 bases; bases with no gene match: 6. CDR3 size: 13 residues. The germline gives CDR1 WSHSY, CDR2 SAAADI. The CDR3, as DNA: TGCGCCAGCAAAAGGCGGGAGCCCAATGAGCAGTTCTTC. Translating it yields CASKRREPNEQFF.

The V and J genes are TRBV7-2 and TRBJ1-3, with TRBD1 matching 7 bases. CDR1 is SGHTA and CDR2 is FQGNSA in the germline V gene. The length of the CDR3 is 15 residues. The V gene end was trimmed by 3 bases and the J gene end by 4 bases; junction bases not matched to a gene: 6. This chain's CDR3 is CASSLYGQAGNTIYF. The CDR3 DNA reads TGTGCCAGCAGCTTGTATGGACAGGCCGGAAACACCATATATTTT.

This chain links TRBV7-9 with TRBJ1-1; TRBD1 matches at 10 bases. The germline V gene has CDR1 SEHNR and CDR2 FQNEAQ (reference sequence). This CDR3 has 12 residues. With V trimmed by 3 bases and J by 11 bases, 3 bases remained unmatched. CDR3 coding DNA: TGTGCCAGCAGCTTGGGGACAGGGGACGCTTTCTTT. It specifies CASSLGTGDAFF. Full variable domain (rest looked up from reference TRBV7-9 and TRBJ1-1): DTGVSQNPRHKITKRGQNVTFRCDPISEHNRLYWYRQTLGQGPEFLTYFQNEAQLEKSRLLSDRFSAERPKGSFSTLEIQRTEQGDSAMYLCASSLGTGDAFFGQGTRLTVV.

The genes are TRBV27 and TRBJ2-2; perhaps TRBD2 as D (6 bases). The CDR3 has 15 amino acids. Germline V gene sequence: CDR1 MNHEY, CDR2 SMNVEV (reference sequence). V dropped 5 bases and J dropped 0 bases, with 10 bases sitting between them. The CDR3 region is CASSLWGANTGELFF. The CDR3 DNA sequence: TGTGCCAGCAGTCTTTGGGGGGCGAACACCGGGGAGCTGTTTTTT.

The rearrangement links TRBV24-1 to TRBJ1-5, with unresolved D. Looked up from germline, CDR1 is KGHDR and CDR2 is SFDVKD. V was trimmed by 3 bases and J by 4 bases, leaving 9 bases between them. CDR3 size: 14 residues. In nucleotides, the CDR3 is TGTGCCACCAGTGATCCCGGGAATAATCAGCCCCAGCATTTT. This codes for CATSDPGNNQPQHF.

This clone was picked up a small number of times. The rearrangement uses TRBV6-6 and TRBJ1-1; 8 bases fit TRBD1. The CDR3 runs 18 residues. The germline V gene encodes CDR1 MNHNY and CDR2 SVGAGI (reference sequence). The J segment lost 1 base and the V segment lost 5 bases, leaving 15 bases of the junction unmatched. The CDR3 nucleotides are TGTGCCAGCAGTCTCCCGGGACCAGGGGGCGGGCCGAACACTGAAGCTTTCTTT. It codes for CASSLPGPGGGPNTEAFF.

The chain is built from TRBV7-3 and TRBJ2-3, with unresolved D. CDR1 and CDR2 (germline): SGHTA, FQGTGA. This CDR3 spans 13 amino acids. V lost 5 bases to trimming and J lost 2 bases, with 8 bases between them. CDR3 bases: TGTGCCAGCAGCCCCACGGTCACAGATACGCAGTATTTT. This encodes CASSPTVTDTQYF.

The V gene is TRBV24-1, the J gene TRBJ2-2; unclear D gene. The germline V gene encodes CDR1 KGHDR and CDR2 SFDVKD. The CDR3 loop spans 15 amino acids. Trimming took 3 bases from V and 0 from J, leaving 7 bases between them. The CDR3 region has the DNA TGTGCCACCAGTGATCTGGCGGCGAACACCGGGGAGCTGTTTTTT. It yields the protein CATSDLAANTGELFF.

The rearrangement links TRBV6-5 to TRBJ1-3, with D tentatively TRBD1 (6 bases). V lost 6 bases and J lost 4, with 13 bases in between. The germline V gene encodes CDR1 MNHEY and CDR2 SVGAGI. The CDR3 contains 14 residues. DNA for the CDR3: TGTGCCAGCAGGGAGTTGGGGGCGGGAAACACCATATATTTT. It yields the protein CASRELGAGNTIYF.

The chain employs TRBV25-1 and TRBJ1-1; possible D gene TRBD1, 6 bases. Trimming took off 5 bases at V and 1 base at J, with 8 bases between the two ends. CDR1 is MGHDK and CDR2 is SYGVNS in the germline V gene. CDR3 length: 13 residues. CDR3 amino acids: CASSPRGNTEAFF. The DNA for the CDR3 is TGTGCCAGCAGTCCCAGGGGGAACACTGAAGCTTTCTTT.

In its sample, this clone was seen once. The chain couples TRBV28 to TRBJ1-2, with TRBD1 identical over 7 bases. Germline loops: CDR1 MDHEN, CDR2 SYDVKM. V dropped 6 bases and J dropped 2; count of bases not matched to a gene: 6. The CDR3 has 14 residues. As DNA, the CDR3 is TGTGCCAGCAGCCCCAGGGGGTTGAACTATGGCTACACCTTC. It encodes CASSPRGLNYGYTF.

The chain combines TRBV15 with TRBJ1-1, with D maybe TRBD1 (5 bases). V lost 0 bases and J 0 bases, leaving 8 bases between the germline ends. Germline-derived CDR1 and CDR2 are LNHNV and YYDKDF (reference sequence). The CDR3 is 15 amino acids. For the CDR3, the DNA is TGTGCCACCAGCAGAGATCGACAGTTGAACACTGAAGCTTTCTTT. Residues: CATSRDRQLNTEAFF. The whole variable domain, filled in from reference TRBV15 and TRBJ1-1, reads DAMVIQNPRYQVTQFGKPVTLSCSQTLNHNVMYWYQQKSSQAPKLLFHYYDKDFNNEADTPDNFQSRRPNTSFCFLDIRSPGLGDTAMYLCATSRDRQLNTEAFFGQGTRLTVV.

This chain uses TRBV24-1 with TRBJ2-5; 7 bases agree with TRBD2. This CDR3 contains 13 residues. The V and J ends lost 5 bases and 5 bases, in that order; junction bases with no gene match: 4. Germline V gene sequence: CDR1 KGHDR, CDR2 SFDVKD. In DNA, the CDR3 is TGTGCCACCAGTGTAGTGGGAGGGGAGACCCAGTACTTC. Translating it yields CATSVVGGETQYF.

The gene calls are TRBV28 and TRBJ2-7; the match to TRBD1 covers 9 bases. With V trimmed by 6 bases and J by 5 bases, 14 bases remained unmatched. The CDR3 spans 16 residues. From germline, CDR1 is MDHEN and CDR2 SYDVKM. The CDR3 region is CASSPPPGTGINEQYF. In DNA, the CDR3 is TGTGCCAGCAGCCCACCCCCCGGGACAGGGATCAACGAGCAGTACTTC.